Listed below are T cell receptor beta chains from one sample, sequenced in a study of blood T cell repertoires in COVID-19. TCRdb keeps only in-frame clones here, not all; method: immunoSEQ multiplex PCR. The sample lists approximately 250,000 clones, under 85% occurring once. The sequenced material came from peripheral blood. These receptors all come from a human donor in a cohort sampled during active COVID-19. Both conserved end residues are part of each CDR3. The order of the fields is clone size, V gene, J gene, D gene, CDR3 protein, CDR3 DNA. The D gene is left open where the match is weak. Size is stated for part of the rows, as once, few or many counts, or as a class when the clone is expanded.

-	TRBV2	TRBJ2-3	-	CASSEGGDGTDTQYF	TGTGCCAGCAGTGAAGGGGGGGATGGCACAGATACGCAGTATTTT
-	TRBV30	TRBJ2-7	TRBD1	CAWGTGGTGEQYF	TGTGCCTGGGGGACAGGGGGGACGGGCGAGCAGTACTTC
-	TRBV7-3	TRBJ2-3	-	CASSLSGFTDTQYF	TGTGCCAGCAGCTTGAGCGGGTTCACAGATACGCAGTATTTT
-	TRBV19	TRBJ2-5	-	CASSASTAQETQYF	TGTGCCAGTAGTGCCTCGACAGCACAAGAGACCCAGTACTTC
few	TRBV6-2/TRBV6-3	TRBJ2-2	-	CASSQNRGRVLTGELFF	TGTGCCAGCAGCCAGAATAGGGGCCGTGTACTCACCGGGGAGCTGTTTTTT
-	TRBV5-6	TRBJ1-5	-	CASSLSGFHSNQPQHF	TGTGCCAGCAGCTTGTCGGGGTTTCATAGCAATCAGCCCCAGCATTTT
-	TRBV5-5	TRBJ2-1	TRBD2	CASSLELAGGREQFF	TGTGCCAGCAGCTTGGAACTAGCGGGAGGTCGTGAGCAGTTCTTC
-	TRBV28	TRBJ2-3	-	CASSADFTDTQYF	TGTGCCAGCAGTGCGGACTTCACAGATACGCAGTATTTT
-	TRBV28	TRBJ2-5	TRBD2	CASSTSGSGETQYF	TGTGCCAGCAGCACTAGCGGGAGCGGAGAGACCCAGTACTTC
-	TRBV6-6	TRBJ1-4	TRBD1	CASSERQGVEEKLFF	TGTGCCAGCAGCGAACGACAGGGGGTAGAAGAAAAACTGTTTTTT
-	TRBV12-3/TRBV12-4	TRBJ2-1	TRBD1	CASRDRVTNEQFF	TGTGCCAGCAGAGACAGGGTAACAAATGAGCAGTTCTTC
few	TRBV4-1	TRBJ2-5	TRBD2	CASSQGIKRGGQETQYF	TGCGCCAGCAGCCAAGGAATCAAGCGGGGGGGCCAAGAGACCCAGTACTTC
few	TRBV5-8	TRBJ2-4	-	CASSRQRLAKNIQYF	TGTGCCAGCAGTCGCCAGAGACTAGCCAAAAACATTCAGTACTTC
-	TRBV19	TRBJ1-2	-	CASTSGFYGYTF	-
-	TRBV11-3	TRBJ2-1	-	CASSSGRRDYNEQFF	TGTGCCAGCAGCTCGGGACGGAGGGATTACAATGAGCAGTTCTTC
-	TRBV5-1	TRBJ2-2	-	CASSSQDTGELFF	TGCGCCAGCAGCTCACAGGACACCGGGGAGCTGTTTTTT
-	TRBV5-1	TRBJ2-3	TRBD2	CASSMGLAGGVDTQYF	TGCGCCAGCAGCATGGGACTAGCGGGGGGCGTAGATACGCAGTATTTT
-	TRBV5-1	TRBJ2-6	TRBD2	CASSWAVGGRTSGANVLTF	TGCGCCAGCAGCTGGGCGGTTGGCGGGAGAACTTCTGGGGCCAACGTCCTGACTTTC
-	TRBV7-9	TRBJ1-1	-	CASSFAEGRTEAFF	TGTGCCAGCAGCTTCGCGGAGGGTCGGACTGAAGCTTTCTTT
-	TRBV20-1	TRBJ2-7	TRBD2	CSASAIAGMSLYEQYF	TGCAGTGCTAGTGCTATAGCGGGGATGAGTCTCTACGAGCAGTACTTC
-	TRBV7-6	TRBJ2-2	TRBD1	CATVGTGAITGELFF	TGTGCCACCGTCGGGACAGGGGCTATCACCGGGGAGCTGTTTTTT
-	TRBV19	TRBJ2-2	-	CASSPLAPPVPGELFF	TGTGCCAGTAGCCCTTTGGCCCCTCCAGTCCCCGGGGAGCTGTTTTTT
-	TRBV30	TRBJ1-3	-	CAWSVRRFSGNTIYF	TGTGCCTGGAGTGTACGCAGGTTCTCTGGAAACACCATATATTTT
-	TRBV5-1	TRBJ1-1	TRBD1	CASTYSTGGITEAFF	TGCGCCAGCACCTATTCGACAGGGGGCATCACTGAAGCTTTCTTT
-	TRBV7-9	TRBJ1-5	TRBD1	CASSLEVGTGGNQPQHF	TGTGCCAGCAGCCTAGAAGTGGGAACAGGGGGCAATCAGCCCCAGCATTTT
-	TRBV7-3	TRBJ1-3	-	CASSLLSSGNTIYF	TGTGCCAGCAGCTTACTGAGCTCTGGAAACACCATATATTTT
-	TRBV6-5	TRBJ1-5	-	CASKISLSNQPQHF	TGTGCCAGCAAGATAAGCTTGAGCAATCAGCCCCAGCATTTT
-	TRBV6-5	TRBJ1-3	-	CASRSSSGNTIYF	TGTGCCAGCAGATCGAGCTCTGGAAACACCATATATTTT
-	TRBV6-4	TRBJ1-1	TRBD1	CASSDPRTGDKAFF	TGTGCCAGCAGTGACCCCAGGACAGGGGACAAAGCTTTCTTT
-	TRBV5-4	TRBJ2-3	TRBD2	CASSLRGGTDTQYF	TGTGCCAGCAGCTTGCGGGGGGGCACAGATACGCAGTATTTT
-	TRBV6-5	TRBJ2-3	-	CASSYGGAGTDTQYF	TGTGCCAGCAGTTACGGGGGGGCAGGTACAGATACGCAGTATTTT
-	TRBV11-2	TRBJ1-2	-	CASSLARGNYGYTF	TGTGCCAGCAGCTTAGCCAGGGGTAACTATGGCTACACCTTC
once	TRBV9	TRBJ2-3	TRBD2	CASSIGLAGQDGTQYF	TGTGCCAGCAGCATCGGACTAGCGGGCCAAGACGGTACGCAGTATTTT
-	TRBV10-1	TRBJ2-1	TRBD1	CASSGGSTGNEQFF	TGCGCCAGCAGTGGGGGCTCGACAGGGAATGAGCAGTTCTTC
once	TRBV27	TRBJ2-5	-	CASSSREETQYF	TGTGCCAGCAGTTCCAGGGAAGAGACCCAGTACTTC
few	TRBV2	TRBJ1-6	-	CASSEELTLHF	TGTGCCAGCAGTGAGGAGTTAACCCTCCACTTT
-	TRBV3-1/TRBV3-2	TRBJ2-5	-	CASSQASTSFQETQYF	TGTGCCAGCAGCCAAGCGAGCACTAGTTTCCAAGAGACCCAGTACTTC
-	TRBV20-1	TRBJ1-2	-	CSASWAGDYGYTF	TGCAGTGCTAGTTGGGCAGGGGACTATGGCTACACCTTC
few	TRBV18	TRBJ1-4	-	CASSPGQGGEKLFF	TGTGCCAGCTCACCAGGGCAGGGAGGAGAAAAACTGTTTTTT
-	TRBV14	TRBJ2-2	TRBD2	CASSRLAVNTGELFF	TGTGCCAGCAGCCGACTAGCGGTAAACACCGGGGAGCTGTTTTTT
-	TRBV6-5	TRBJ2-7	-	CASSQTRLSSYEQYF	TGTGCCAGCAGTCAGACTCGACTGTCCTCCTACGAGCAGTACTTC
-	TRBV27	TRBJ2-3	-	CASSPAPYSGTTDTQYF	TGTGCCAGCAGTCCCGCGCCTTATAGCGGTACCACAGATACGCAGTATTTT
-	TRBV27	TRBJ2-5	TRBD1	CASSLYRTGGYQETQYF	TGTGCCAGCAGTTTATATAGGACAGGGGGGTACCAAGAGACCCAGTACTTC
-	TRBV12-3/TRBV12-4	TRBJ1-6	-	CASTLRGGSPLHF	TGTGCCAGCACCCTAAGGGGCGGTTCACCCCTCCACTTT
-	TRBV18	TRBJ2-7	TRBD1	CASSPRDRGAYEQYF	TGTGCCAGCTCACCTAGGGACAGGGGGGCCTACGAGCAGTACTTC
-	TRBV7-9	TRBJ1-1	-	CASSLASQTYEAFF	TGTGCCAGCAGCTTAGCCAGCCAGACTTATGAAGCTTTCTTT
-	TRBV3-1/TRBV3-2	TRBJ1-4	-	CASSFRSDANEKLFF	TGTGCCAGCAGCTTCCGGAGCGACGCTAATGAAAAACTGTTTTTT
once	TRBV10-3	TRBJ2-7	-	CAISDYGGSAYEQYF	TGTGCCATCAGTGACTATGGGGGCAGTGCCTACGAGCAGTACTTC
few	TRBV27	TRBJ2-7	TRBD2	CASSIAGEPIGEQYF	TGTGCCAGCAGTATAGCGGGGGAGCCGATTGGCGAGCAGTACTTC
-	TRBV6-5	TRBJ2-7	TRBD1	CASSSDRSKRYEQYF	TGTGCCAGCAGTTCGGACAGGTCGAAAAGATACGAGCAGTACTTC
few	TRBV6-6	TRBJ1-5	-	CATTLGGNQPQHF	TGTGCCACCACCCTCGGAGGCAATCAGCCCCAGCATTTT
-	TRBV5-6	TRBJ2-5	TRBD2	CASSWGLAGAFLQETQYF	TGTGCCAGCAGCTGGGGACTAGCGGGGGCCTTCCTCCAAGAGACCCAGTACTTC
-	TRBV19	TRBJ1-2	TRBD1	CASSIQGALYGYTF	TGTGCCAGTAGTATACAGGGGGCTCTTTATGGCTACACCTTC